The next 15 T cell receptor beta chains were all read from a single sample in a study of cytomegalovirus exposure and HLA in healthy donors. In the PCR, 60 Vbeta and 13 Jbeta primers were used. The table came from immunoSEQ multiplex PCR; TCRdb's copy has only in-frame clones and leaves some out. The table records some 160,000 clones, about 72% of them present only once. Sample: PBMCs. All receptors derive from a man aged 55 to 70 in good health and CMV-seronegative.

This chain joins TRBV28 and TRBJ1-6, with D unresolved. CDR1 and CDR2 (germline): MDHEN, SYDVKM. Trimming removed 3 bases at V and 10 bases at J, with 13 bases between. This CDR3 spans 14 amino acids. The CDR3: CASSFMREGSPLHF. CDR3 in DNA: TGTGCCAGCAGTTTTATGAGGGAAGGGTCACCCCTCCACTTT.

Here the CDR3 DNA reads TGCGCCAGCAGCAACGGACTAGCGGGTTTTTACCAAGAGACCCAGTACTTC. Translated: CASSNGLAGFYQETQYF. This chain uses TRBV5-1 with TRBJ2-5; 11 positions match TRBD2. With 4 bases clipped from V and 0 bases from J, the junction kept 8 bases outside the gene matches. The CDR3 extends over 17 amino acids. The germline V gene encodes CDR1 SGHRS and CDR2 YFSETQ. Based on the CDR3 plus reference TRBV5-1 and TRBJ2-5, the full variable domain is KAGVTQTPRYLIKTRGQQVTLSCSPISGHRSVSWYQQTPGQGLQFLFEYFSETQRNKGNFPGRFSGRQFSNSRSEMNVSTLELGDSALYLCASSNGLAGFYQETQYFGPGTRLLVL.

This chain connects TRBV5-1 to TRBJ2-7, with 8 bases that match TRBD1. Germline V gene sequence: CDR1 SGHRS, CDR2 YFSETQ. The CDR3 length is 15 residues. The V gene end was trimmed by 4 bases and the J gene end by 3 bases; junction bases not matched to a gene: 9. CDR3 loop: CASSRGTGGLYEQYF. The CDR3 DNA follows: TGCGCCAGCAGCCGGGGGACAGGTGGTCTCTACGAGCAGTACTTC.

The chain joins TRBV6-1 to TRBJ2-3, with 8 bases identical to TRBD2. The CDR3 covers 14 residues. V dropped 9 bases and J dropped 2; count of bases not matched to a gene: 7. Germline V gene sequence: CDR1 MNHNS, CDR2 SASEGT. CDR3 nucleotide sequence: TGTGCCAGTATCACTAGCGGACTCACAGATACGCAGTATTTT. Translating gives CASITSGLTDTQYF.

The chain employs TRBV6-1 and TRBJ2-7, with 9 nucleotides matching TRBD1. Germline CDR1 MNHNS, CDR2 SASEGT. V lost 5 bases, J lost 3 bases, and 8 bases stayed unmatched. The CDR3 length is 15 residues. The CDR3 here is CASSHVPGQGYEQYF. CDR3 DNA sequence: TGTGCCAGCAGTCATGTCCCGGGACAGGGCTACGAGCAGTACTTC.

The chain carries TRBV19 and TRBJ2-3; TRBD1 might be the D (6 bases). Trimming stripped 2 bases from V and 1 base from J, with 10 bases between. Per germline, CDR1 LNHDA and CDR2 SQIVND (reference sequence). This CDR3 spans 15 amino acids. The CDR3 sequence: CASSISKGGTDTQYF. The CDR3 DNA sequence: TGTGCCAGTAGTATAAGTAAGGGGGGCACAGATACGCAGTATTTT.

The rearrangement joins TRBV5-1 to TRBJ2-7; 8 positions agree with TRBD2. The CDR3 spans 9 residues. V shed 9 bases and J 9 bases; nucleotides not matched to a gene: 2. Per germline, CDR1 SGHRS and CDR2 YFSETQ. The CDR3 here is CATRGGQYF. CDR3 in DNA: TGCGCCACCCGGGGGGGGCAGTACTTC.

The rearrangement links TRBV28 to TRBJ1-6; D unclear. Germline CDR1 is MDHEN and CDR2 is SYDVKM. The CDR3 has 15 residues. Trimming cost V 3 bases and J 0 bases, with 6 bases left between them. The CDR3 DNA sequence: TGTGCCAGCAGTTTCCCGAGCTCCTATAATTCACCCCTCCACTTT. Its protein product is CASSFPSSYNSPLHF.

The rearrangement joins TRBV10-3 to TRBJ1-3; tentatively, D is TRBD1 (5 bases). The CDR3 has 16 residues. CDR1 and CDR2 from the germline V gene are ENHRY and SYGVKD. The V end lost 0 bases, the J end lost 0 bases, and 9 bases lay between the germline ends. The CDR3 reads CAISESGASSGNTIYF. The CDR3 DNA is TGTGCCATCAGTGAGTCAGGGGCTTCCTCTGGAAACACCATATATTTT.

The chain employs TRBV7-9 and TRBJ2-5; perhaps TRBD1 as D (5 bases). V dropped 1 base and J dropped 11 bases, with 14 bases sitting between them. Germline assignment: CDR1 SEHNR and CDR2 FQNEAQ (reference sequence). The CDR3 totals 13 residues. CDR3 amino acids: CASSLGRDGEQYF. The CDR3 DNA reads as TGTGCCAGCAGCTTAGGCAGGGATGGAGAGCAGTACTTC. Combining the CDR3 with reference TRBV7-9 and TRBJ2-5 gives the whole variable domain DTGVSQNPRHKITKRGQNVTFRCDPISEHNRLYWYRQTLGQGPEFLTYFQNEAQLEKSRLLSDRFSAERPKGSFSTLEIQRTEQGDSAMYLCASSLGRDGEQYFGPGTRLLVL.

V usage is TRBV30 and J usage is TRBJ2-5; TRBD1 might be the D (6 bases). The CDR3 runs 15 residues. Germline CDR1 reads GTSNPN; CDR2 reads SVGIG (reference sequence). V lost 3 bases to trimming and J lost 5 bases, with 19 bases between them. The DNA of the CDR3 is TGTGCCTGGAGCCGAGGGGCAGGGGCCGGTGAGACCCAGTACTTC. Translating gives CAWSRGAGAGETQYF.

V usage is TRBV11-2 and J usage is TRBJ1-1; TRBD1 matches at 8 bases. V lost 1 base, J lost 0 bases, and 7 bases stayed unmatched. Looked up from germline, CDR1 is SGHAT and CDR2 is FQNNGV. The CDR3 consists of 17 residues. CDR3 coding DNA: TGTGCCAGCAGCTTAGTTAACAGGGGGGTACTGAACACTGAAGCTTTCTTT. Amino acids: CASSLVNRGVLNTEAFF.

The rearrangement links TRBV5-1 to TRBJ2-3; D gene unclear. This CDR3 region has 14 residues. Trimming cost V 2 bases and J 2 bases, with 9 bases left between them. Germline CDR1 is SGHRS and CDR2 is YFSETQ. CDR3 sequence: CASSLTPSTDTQYF. The CDR3 DNA reads as TGCGCCAGCAGCTTAACTCCTTCCACAGATACGCAGTATTTT.

This rearrangement joins TRBV6-5 to TRBJ2-7; 10 nucleotides align to TRBD1. The CDR3 totals 12 residues. Losses at the gene ends were 7 bases for V and 6 bases for J; bases not matched to a gene: 3. Germline V gene lookup returns CDR1 MNHEY and CDR2 SVGAGI. The CDR3 sequence is CASTGTGAEQYF. The CDR3, as DNA: TGTGCCAGCACGGGGACAGGGGCCGAGCAGTACTTC.

The V call is TRBV27, the J call TRBJ1-2; 8 nucleotides line up with TRBD1. V shed 7 bases, J shed 6 bases, and the junction held 10 bases outside the gene matches. The CDR3 spans 14 residues. Germline V gene data show CDR1 as MNHEY and CDR2 as SMNVEV (reference sequence). The CDR3 nucleotides are TGTGCCAGCACTAACCCGGGACAGGCTAATGGCTACACCTTC. Translation gives CASTNPGQANGYTF.